The rows below give T cell receptor beta chains drawn from one sample of a study of response to subunit inactivated influenza vaccine. TCRdb recomputed calls from the RT-PCR reads with MiXCR, one row per CDR3 protein. Among hundreds of thousands of distinct CDR3 sequences listed, less than 15% were seen once. The sample consisted of PBMCs from blood, taken less than 15 days before vaccination. All receptors come from a man in his fifties or sixties who received an inactivated influenza vaccine. The CDR3 runs from the conserved cysteine through the conserved F or W. A D gene is named only where the DNA matches it firmly. Not all rows give a size; the values are once, few, many and, for expanded clones, a class.

CDR3 protein	CDR3 DNA	D gene	J gene	V gene	clone size
CASSLEVSANQPQHF	TGTGCCAGCAGTTTAGAGGTTTCAGCCAATCAGCCCCAGCATTTT	.	TRBJ1-5	TRBV12-3/TRBV12-4	.
CSARAVGSGSYEQYF	TGCAGTGCTAGAGCGGTGGGGTCGGGCTCCTACGAGCAGTACTTC	.	TRBJ2-7	TRBV20-1	.
CAISGEGSYTF	TGTGCCATCAGTGGAGAGGGTAGCTACACCTTC	.	TRBJ1-2	TRBV10-3	few
CSARKVAGANYEQYF	TGCAGTGCTAGGAAGGTAGCGGGAGCAAACTACGAGCAGTACTTC	TRBD2	TRBJ2-7	TRBV20-1	few
CASSLGAVSYEQYF	TGTGCCAGCAGCTTAGGGGCAGTTTCCTACGAGCAGTACTTC	.	TRBJ2-7	TRBV7-8	many
CASSLDGGRQPQHF	TGCGCCAGCAGCTTGGATGGGGGCCGTCAGCCCCAGCATTTT	.	TRBJ1-5	TRBV5-1	few
CASSTYRTRLAAKESYEQYF	TGTGCCAGCAGTACCTATAGGACGCGACTAGCGGCAAAAGAGTCCTACGAGCAGTACTTC	TRBD2	TRBJ2-7	TRBV28	few
CASIGSGGRPSSYNEQFF	TGTGCCAGCATCGGTTCGGGGGGCCGTCCAAGCTCCTACAATGAGCAGTTCTTC	.	TRBJ2-1	TRBV6-2/TRBV6-3	many
CASSPHGNAEAFF	TGTGCCAGCAGCCCCCACGGGAACGCTGAAGCTTTCTTT	.	TRBJ1-1	TRBV11-1	many
CASSESGRGFNEQFF	TGTGCCAGCAGTGAAAGCGGGAGGGGGTTTAATGAGCAGTTCTTC	TRBD2	TRBJ2-1	TRBV6-1	.
CASSQGIPNTGELFF	TGCGCCAGCAGCCAGGGAATCCCAAACACCGGGGAGCTGTTTTTT	.	TRBJ2-2	TRBV5-1	.
CSARDLGTGIQETQYF	TGCAGTGCTAGAGATCTAGGGACAGGGATCCAAGAGACCCAGTACTTC	TRBD1	TRBJ2-5	TRBV20-1	many
CASSPVGLAAGTDTQYF	TGTGCCAGCAGCCCGGTGGGGCTAGCGGCTGGCACAGATACGCAGTATTTT	TRBD2	TRBJ2-3	TRBV7-9	.
CASSRSTGYQETQYF	TGTGCCAGCTCACGATCAACAGGGTACCAAGAGACCCAGTACTTC	.	TRBJ2-5	TRBV18	few
CASSAWTGGPTEAFF	TGTGCCAGCAGCGCCTGGACAGGGGGTCCCACTGAAGCTTTCTTT	TRBD1	TRBJ1-1	TRBV12-3/TRBV12-4	few
CASRPAIYGYTF	TGTGCCAGCAGGCCGGCGATCTATGGCTACACCTTC	.	TRBJ1-2	TRBV2	few
CASSLQGGHTEAFF	TGCGCCAGCAGCTTGCAGGGTGGGCACACTGAAGCTTTCTTT	.	TRBJ1-1	TRBV5-1	few
CATSDFGFTGGYTF	TGTGCCACCAGTGATTTTGGCTTTACGGGTGGCTACACCTTC	.	TRBJ1-2	TRBV24-1	few
CASSQDRDSYEQYF	TGCGCCAGCAGCCAAGATAGGGATTCCTACGAGCAGTACTTC	.	TRBJ2-7	TRBV4-3	many
CASSRAGLSTDTQYF	TGTGCCAGCAGTCGAGCGGGATTGAGCACAGATACGCAGTATTTT	TRBD2	TRBJ2-3	TRBV2	many
CASSFGGGPQHF	TGTGCCAGCAGTTTTGGCGGCGGGCCCCAGCATTTT	.	TRBJ1-5	TRBV12-3/TRBV12-4	few
CASSQDMGQDNEQFF	TGTGCCAGCAGCCAAGATATGGGACAAGACAATGAGCAGTTCTTC	.	TRBJ2-1	TRBV3-1	.
CSARDVVSNEQFF	TGCAGTGCTAGAGATGTCGTGAGCAATGAGCAGTTCTTC	.	TRBJ2-1	TRBV20-1	.
CATLGGENTEAFF	TGTGCCACCCTAGGAGGGGAGAACACTGAAGCTTTCTTT	.	TRBJ1-1	TRBV15	few
CASREQGCFF	TGTGCCAGCAGGGAACAGGGGTGCTTCTTC	TRBD1	TRBJ2-1	TRBV25-1	.
CSVPQGVDQPQHF	TGCAGTGTACCCCAGGGGGTTGATCAGCCCCAGCATTTT	TRBD1	TRBJ1-5	TRBV20-1	many
CASSRLAGGIDTQYF	TGTGCCAGCAGCCGTCTAGCGGGGGGGATAGATACGCAGTATTTT	TRBD2	TRBJ2-3	TRBV7-2	.
CSAVRPGQGTEAFF	TGCAGTGCTGTCCGCCCGGGACAGGGCACTGAAGCTTTCTTT	TRBD1	TRBJ1-1	TRBV20-1	.
CSARSVGTDTQYF	TGCAGTGCTAGATCGGTGGGCACAGATACGCAGTATTTT	.	TRBJ2-3	TRBV20-1	many
CATSPPVNEQYF	TGTGCCACCAGTCCGCCAGTCAACGAGCAGTACTTC	.	TRBJ2-7	TRBV24-1	few
CASSQDLAGRTYNEQFF	TGTGCCAGCAGCCAAGATCTAGCGGGACGGACCTACAATGAGCAGTTCTTC	TRBD2	TRBJ2-1	TRBV3-1	.
CASPWGAPYEQYF	TGCGCCAGTCCTTGGGGGGCTCCCTACGAGCAGTACTTC	.	TRBJ2-7	TRBV5-1	many
CASTANSYEQYF	TGTGCCAGCACAGCCAACTCCTACGAGCAGTACTTC	.	TRBJ2-7	TRBV2	.
CASSYLPTGSSYEQYF	TGTGCCAGCAGTTACTTACCGACAGGTAGCTCCTACGAGCAGTACTTC	.	TRBJ2-7	TRBV6-5	.
CASTLGDTFYNEQFF	TGTGCCAGCACCCTGGGGGACACCTTTTACAATGAGCAGTTCTTC	.	TRBJ2-1	TRBV12-3/TRBV12-4	few
CASSKDRETQYF	TGCGCCAGCAGCAAAGACCGGGAGACCCAGTACTTC	.	TRBJ2-5	TRBV5-1	few
CASSWGQGVSGNTIYF	TGTGCCAGCAGCTGGGGACAGGGCGTATCTGGAAACACCATATATTTT	TRBD1	TRBJ1-3	TRBV28	.
CASSQVHRDSPLHF	TGCGCCAGCAGCCAAGTTCACAGAGATTCACCCCTCCACTTT	.	TRBJ1-6	TRBV4-1	.
CASSWGLAGGPLNEQYF	TGTGCCAGCAGCTGGGGACTAGCGGGAGGGCCTCTGAACGAGCAGTACTTC	TRBD2	TRBJ2-7	TRBV11-2	few
CASRGSLNTGELFF	TGCGCCAGCAGGGGAAGCTTGAACACCGGGGAGCTGTTTTTT	.	TRBJ2-2	TRBV5-1	few
CASSFWWETHYEQYF	TGTGCCAGCAGTTTCTGGTGGGAAACTCACTACGAGCAGTACTTC	.	TRBJ2-7	TRBV28	few
CASAGGKYEKLFF	TGTGCCAGCGCGGGGGGTAAATATGAAAAACTGTTTTTT	.	TRBJ1-4	TRBV7-6	many
CASSQTTKDRGRSTF	TGTGCCAGCAGCCAAACTACCAAGGACAGGGGAAGGAGCACCTTC	TRBD1	TRBJ1-2	TRBV14	once
CATSRDGRGTEAFF	TGTGCCACCAGCAGAGATGGGAGGGGGACAGAAGCTTTCTTT	.	TRBJ1-1	TRBV15	.
CASSLKGTPNNYGYTF	TGTGCCAGCAGCCTTAAAGGGACACCCAACAACTATGGCTACACCTTC	.	TRBJ1-2	TRBV5-6	few
CASSLAGRSGSPLHF	TGCGCCAGCAGCTTGGCTGGCAGGTCGGGTTCACCCCTCCACTTT	.	TRBJ1-6	TRBV5-1	few
CASSGRTGQGVLETQYF	TGTGCCAGCAGCGGAAGAACGGGACAGGGGGTTCTGGAGACCCAGTACTTC	TRBD1	TRBJ2-5	TRBV9	few
CASRQRGGRSYEQYF	TGTGCCAGCAGACAGCGGGGGGGCAGGTCCTACGAGCAGTACTTC	TRBD2	TRBJ2-7	TRBV28	many
CASSPLSGGLYEQYF	TGTGCCAGCAGTCCCCTTAGCGGGGGGCTTTACGAGCAGTACTTC	TRBD2	TRBJ2-7	TRBV27	.
CASSQSWMGSSSYNEQFF	TGTGCCAGCAGCCAATCCTGGATGGGGAGTAGCTCCTACAATGAGCAGTTCTTC	.	TRBJ2-1	TRBV4-2	few
CAILAGGGDTQYF	TGTGCCATACTAGCGGGAGGAGGAGATACGCAGTATTTT	TRBD2	TRBJ2-3	TRBV10-3	.
CASSVGQLNNEQFF	TGTGCCAGCAGTGTCGGGCAGCTCAACAATGAGCAGTTCTTC	.	TRBJ2-1	TRBV25-1	few
CSVGVGGPADTQYF	TGCAGCGTTGGGGTCGGCGGTCCGGCAGATACGCAGTATTTT	.	TRBJ2-3	TRBV29-1	few